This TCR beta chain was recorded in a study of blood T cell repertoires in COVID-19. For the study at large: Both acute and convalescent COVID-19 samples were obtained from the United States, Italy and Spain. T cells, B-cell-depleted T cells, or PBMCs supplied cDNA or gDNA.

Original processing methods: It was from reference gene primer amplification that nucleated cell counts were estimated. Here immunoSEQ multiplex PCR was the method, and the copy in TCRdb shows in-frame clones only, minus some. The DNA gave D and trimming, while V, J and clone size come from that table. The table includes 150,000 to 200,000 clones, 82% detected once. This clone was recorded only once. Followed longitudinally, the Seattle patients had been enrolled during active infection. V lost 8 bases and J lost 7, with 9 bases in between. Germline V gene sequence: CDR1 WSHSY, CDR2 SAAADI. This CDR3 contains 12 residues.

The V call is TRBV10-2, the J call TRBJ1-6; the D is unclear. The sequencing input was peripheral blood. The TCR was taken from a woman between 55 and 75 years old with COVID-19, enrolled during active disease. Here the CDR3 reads CASGGRNSPLHF. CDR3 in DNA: TGCGCCAGCGGCGGAAGAAATTCACCCCTCCACTTT.